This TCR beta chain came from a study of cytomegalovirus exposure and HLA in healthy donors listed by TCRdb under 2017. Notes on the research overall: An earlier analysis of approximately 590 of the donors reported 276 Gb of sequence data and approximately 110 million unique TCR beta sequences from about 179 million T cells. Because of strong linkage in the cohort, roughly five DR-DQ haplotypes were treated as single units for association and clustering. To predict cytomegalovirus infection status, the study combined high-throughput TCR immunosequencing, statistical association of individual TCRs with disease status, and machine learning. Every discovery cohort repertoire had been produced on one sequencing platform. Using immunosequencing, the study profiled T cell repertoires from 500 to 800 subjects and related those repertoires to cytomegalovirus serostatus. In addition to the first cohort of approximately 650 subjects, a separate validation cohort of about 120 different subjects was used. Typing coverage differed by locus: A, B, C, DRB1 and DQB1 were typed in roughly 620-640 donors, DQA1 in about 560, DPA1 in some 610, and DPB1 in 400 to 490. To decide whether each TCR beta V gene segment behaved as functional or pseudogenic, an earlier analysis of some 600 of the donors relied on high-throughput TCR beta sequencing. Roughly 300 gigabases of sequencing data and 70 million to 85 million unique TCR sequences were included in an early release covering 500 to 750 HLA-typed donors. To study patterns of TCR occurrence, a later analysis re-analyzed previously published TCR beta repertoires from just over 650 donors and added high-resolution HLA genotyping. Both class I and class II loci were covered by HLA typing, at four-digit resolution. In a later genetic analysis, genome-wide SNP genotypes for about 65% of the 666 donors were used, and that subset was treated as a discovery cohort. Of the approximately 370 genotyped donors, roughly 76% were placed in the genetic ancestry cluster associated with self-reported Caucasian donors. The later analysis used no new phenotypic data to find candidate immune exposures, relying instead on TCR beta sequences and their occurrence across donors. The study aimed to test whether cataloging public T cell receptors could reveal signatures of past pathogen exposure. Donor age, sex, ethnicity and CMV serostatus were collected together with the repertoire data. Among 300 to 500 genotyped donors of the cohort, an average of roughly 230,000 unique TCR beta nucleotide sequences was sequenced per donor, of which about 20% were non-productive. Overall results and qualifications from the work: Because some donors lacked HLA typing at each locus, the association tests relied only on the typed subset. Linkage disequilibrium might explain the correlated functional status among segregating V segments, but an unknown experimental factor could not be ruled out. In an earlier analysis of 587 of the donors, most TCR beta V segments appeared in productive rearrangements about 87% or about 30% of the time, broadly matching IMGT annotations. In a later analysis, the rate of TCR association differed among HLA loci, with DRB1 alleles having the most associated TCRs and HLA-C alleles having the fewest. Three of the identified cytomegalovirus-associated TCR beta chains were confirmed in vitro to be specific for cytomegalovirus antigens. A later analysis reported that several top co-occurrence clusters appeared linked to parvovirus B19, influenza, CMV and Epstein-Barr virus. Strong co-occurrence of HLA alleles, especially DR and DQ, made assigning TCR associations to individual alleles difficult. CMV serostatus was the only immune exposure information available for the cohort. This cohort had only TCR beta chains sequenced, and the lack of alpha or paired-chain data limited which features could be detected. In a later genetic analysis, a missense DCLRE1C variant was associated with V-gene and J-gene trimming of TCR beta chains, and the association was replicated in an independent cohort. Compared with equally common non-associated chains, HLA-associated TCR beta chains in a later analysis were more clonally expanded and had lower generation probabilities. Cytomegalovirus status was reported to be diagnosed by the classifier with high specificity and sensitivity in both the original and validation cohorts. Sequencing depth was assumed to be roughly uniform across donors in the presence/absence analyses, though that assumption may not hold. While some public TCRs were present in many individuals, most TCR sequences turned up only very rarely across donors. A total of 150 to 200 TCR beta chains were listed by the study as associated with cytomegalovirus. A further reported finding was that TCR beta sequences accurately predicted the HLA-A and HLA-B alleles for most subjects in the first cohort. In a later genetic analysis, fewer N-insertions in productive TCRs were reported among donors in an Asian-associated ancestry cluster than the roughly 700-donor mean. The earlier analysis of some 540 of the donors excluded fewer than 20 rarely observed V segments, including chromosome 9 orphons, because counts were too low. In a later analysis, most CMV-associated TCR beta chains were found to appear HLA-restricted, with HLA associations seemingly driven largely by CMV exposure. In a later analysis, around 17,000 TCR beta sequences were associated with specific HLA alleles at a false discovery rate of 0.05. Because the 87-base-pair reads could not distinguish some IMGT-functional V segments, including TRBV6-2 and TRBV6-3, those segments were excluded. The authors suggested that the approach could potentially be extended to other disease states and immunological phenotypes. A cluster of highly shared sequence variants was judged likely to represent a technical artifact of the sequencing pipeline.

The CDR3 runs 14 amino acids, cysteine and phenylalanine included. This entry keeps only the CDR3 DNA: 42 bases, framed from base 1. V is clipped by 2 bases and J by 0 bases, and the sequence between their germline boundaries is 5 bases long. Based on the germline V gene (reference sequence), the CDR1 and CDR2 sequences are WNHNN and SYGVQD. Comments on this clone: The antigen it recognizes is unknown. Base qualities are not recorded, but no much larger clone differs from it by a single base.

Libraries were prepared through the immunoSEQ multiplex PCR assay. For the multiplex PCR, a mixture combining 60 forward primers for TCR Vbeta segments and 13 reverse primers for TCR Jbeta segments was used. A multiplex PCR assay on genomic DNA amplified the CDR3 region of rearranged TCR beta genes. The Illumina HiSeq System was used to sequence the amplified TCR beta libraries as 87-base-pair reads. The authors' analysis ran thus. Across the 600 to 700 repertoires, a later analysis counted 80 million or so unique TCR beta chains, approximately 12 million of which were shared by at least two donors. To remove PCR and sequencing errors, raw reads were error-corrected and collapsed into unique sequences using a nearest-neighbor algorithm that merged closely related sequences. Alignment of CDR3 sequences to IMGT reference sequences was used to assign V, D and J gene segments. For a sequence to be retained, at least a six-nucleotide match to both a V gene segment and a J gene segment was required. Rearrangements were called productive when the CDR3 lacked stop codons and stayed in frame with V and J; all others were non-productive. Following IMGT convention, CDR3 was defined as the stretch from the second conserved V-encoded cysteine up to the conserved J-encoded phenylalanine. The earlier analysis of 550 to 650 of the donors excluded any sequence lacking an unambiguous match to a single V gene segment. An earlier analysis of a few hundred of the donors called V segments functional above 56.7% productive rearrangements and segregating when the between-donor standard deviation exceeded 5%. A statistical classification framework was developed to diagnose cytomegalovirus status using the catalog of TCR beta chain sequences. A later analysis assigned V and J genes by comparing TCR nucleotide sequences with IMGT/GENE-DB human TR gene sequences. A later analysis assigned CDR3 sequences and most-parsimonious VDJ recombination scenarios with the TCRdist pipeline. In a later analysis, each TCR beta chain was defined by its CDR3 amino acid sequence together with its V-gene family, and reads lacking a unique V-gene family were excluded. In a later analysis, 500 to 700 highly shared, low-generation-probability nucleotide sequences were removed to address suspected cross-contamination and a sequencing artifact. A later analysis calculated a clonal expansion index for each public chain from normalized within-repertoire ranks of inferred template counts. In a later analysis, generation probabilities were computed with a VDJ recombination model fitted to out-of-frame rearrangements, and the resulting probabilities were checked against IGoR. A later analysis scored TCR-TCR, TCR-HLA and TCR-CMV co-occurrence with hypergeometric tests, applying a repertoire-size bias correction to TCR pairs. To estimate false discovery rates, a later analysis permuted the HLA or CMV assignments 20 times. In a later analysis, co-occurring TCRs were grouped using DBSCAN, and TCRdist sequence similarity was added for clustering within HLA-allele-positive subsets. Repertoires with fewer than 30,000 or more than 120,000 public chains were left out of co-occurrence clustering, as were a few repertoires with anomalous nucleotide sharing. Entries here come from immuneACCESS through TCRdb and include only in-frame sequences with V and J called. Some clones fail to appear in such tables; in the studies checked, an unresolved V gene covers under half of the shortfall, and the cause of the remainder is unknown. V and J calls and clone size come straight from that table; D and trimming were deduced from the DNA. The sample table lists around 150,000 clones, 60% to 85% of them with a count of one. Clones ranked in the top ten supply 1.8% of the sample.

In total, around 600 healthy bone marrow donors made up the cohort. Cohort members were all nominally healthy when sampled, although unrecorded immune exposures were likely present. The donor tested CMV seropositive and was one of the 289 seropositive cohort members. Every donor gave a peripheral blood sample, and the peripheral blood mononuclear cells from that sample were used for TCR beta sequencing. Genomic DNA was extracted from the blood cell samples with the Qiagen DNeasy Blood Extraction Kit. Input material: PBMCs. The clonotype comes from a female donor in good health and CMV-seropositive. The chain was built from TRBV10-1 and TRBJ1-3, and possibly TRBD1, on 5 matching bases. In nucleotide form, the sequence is TGCGCCAGCAGTGAGGACAGCTCTGGAAACACCATATATTTT. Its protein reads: CASSEDSSGNTIYF.